This T cell receptor (beta chain) was sequenced during a study of blood T cell repertoires in COVID-19. Study-wide context: Spain, Italy and the United States supplied samples that represented acute and convalescent COVID-19. Sources were T cells, B-cell-depleted T cells, or PBMCs; the material itself was cDNA or gDNA.

Authors' analysis steps: Cell counts per sample came from amplifying reference gene primers. This table comes from immunoSEQ multiplex PCR, and its TCRdb copy is limited to in-frame clones, with some not included. The DNA gave D and trimming, while V, J and clone size come from that table. The data hold roughly 160,000 clones, with approximately 83% observed a single time. The TCR was taken from a woman aged 80 or older with acute or convalescent COVID-19. Material: peripheral blood.

Here the CDR3 reads CASSPTIYLTGELFF. CDR3 DNA: TGTGCCAGCAGTCCGACAATCTACCTCACCGGGGAGCTGTTTTTT. The chain joins TRBV27 to TRBJ2-2; the D is unclear. This CDR3 has 15 amino acids. CDR1 and CDR2 (germline): MNHEY, SMNVEV (reference sequence). Trimming shortened V by 5 bases and J by 4 bases, and 14 bases separated the two germline ends.